The 15 T cell receptor beta chains presented below share a single source sample, sequenced in a study of blood T cell repertoires in COVID-19. The data were produced by immunoSEQ multiplex PCR, yet TCRdb's version contains in-frame clones alone and is incomplete. The profile shows about 480,000 clones, 88% of them singletons. Sample: PBMCs or T cells enriched from blood (not recorded which). The source of these receptors is a woman in her 40s who had recovered from COVID-19.

V gene TRBV20-1 combines with J gene TRBJ1-1; TRBD1 aligns across 7 bases. Germline V gene lookup returns CDR1 DFQATT and CDR2 SNEGSKA (reference sequence). The CDR3 sequence is 14 residues long. Germline trimming cut 3 bases from V and 0 bases from J; bases unmatched to any gene: 4. The CDR3 region has the DNA TGCAGTGCTAGTAAGACAGGGATGAACACTGAAGCTTTCTTT. Amino acids: CSASKTGMNTEAFF.

The gene calls are TRBV4-3 and TRBJ2-1; TRBD2 matches at 13 bases. Germline V gene data show CDR1 as LGHNA and CDR2 as YSLEER. With V trimmed by 0 bases and J by 9 bases, 5 bases remained unmatched. There are 16 residues in the CDR3. The CDR3 is CASSQDRTSGRVEQFF. For the CDR3, the DNA is TGCGCCAGCAGCCAAGATAGAACTAGCGGGAGGGTTGAGCAGTTCTTC.

To note about this clone: Other nucleotide sequences in the sample specify the same CDR3. The genes are TRBV5-4 and TRBJ1-3; no clear D gene. Germline CDR1 reads SGHNT; CDR2 reads YYREEE (reference sequence). The CDR3 runs to 15 residues. V was clipped by 0 bases and J by 0 bases, with 7 bases between them. Here the CDR3 reads CASSLGGSSGNTIYF. The DNA for the CDR3 is TGTGCCAGCAGCTTGGGCGGGAGCTCTGGAAACACCATATATTTT.

In nucleotides, the CDR3 is TGTGCCAGCAGCCACGGACAGGGTGGATCGTCCGGTGCGCAGTATTTT. Translating gives CASSHGQGGSSGAQYF. The chain has TRBV6-6 and TRBJ2-3; 8 bases match TRBD1. The germline V gene has CDR1 MNHNY and CDR2 SVGAGI (reference sequence). J was trimmed by 10 bases and V by 6 bases; bases with no gene match: 18. The CDR3 has 16 residues.

The V call is TRBV19, the J call TRBJ1-2, with 12 bases that match TRBD1. CDR3 length: 16 residues. CDR1 and CDR2 (germline): LNHDA, SQIVND (reference sequence). V gave up 5 bases and J gave up 6 bases; unmatched junction bases: 10. The CDR3 spells CASSSPGQGAGDGYTF. The CDR3 bases are TGTGCCAGTAGTTCCCCGGGACAGGGGGCGGGAGATGGCTACACCTTC.

This clone has just one count. This chain connects TRBV11-3 to TRBJ2-1; 9 bases match TRBD1. The trim removed 3 bases at V and 6 bases at J, leaving 15 bases unmatched. This CDR3 spans 18 amino acids. Germline V lookup: CDR1 SGHNT, CDR2 YENEEA. As DNA, the CDR3 is TGTGCCAGCAGCTTTGGGACAGGGCATTGGACTACGATCAATGAGCAGTTCTTC. This gives the protein CASSFGTGHWTTINEQFF. The full variable domain, rest sourced from reference TRBV11-3 and TRBJ2-1, is EAGVVQSPRYKIIEKKQPVAFWCNPISGHNTLYWYLQNLGQGPELLIRYENEEAVDDSQLPKDRFSAERLKGVDSTLKIQPAELGDSAVYLCASSFGTGHWTTINEQFFGPGTRLTVL.

The CDR3 DNA is TGCAGCGTTGAAGGGACAGGGGACGAGCAGTACTTC. Amino acid sequence: CSVEGTGDEQYF. V is TRBV29-1 and J is TRBJ2-7; TRBD1 aligns across 9 bases. V lost 1 base, J lost 5 bases, and 0 bases stayed unmatched. The CDR3 contains 12 residues. Germline CDR1 SQVTM, CDR2 ANQGSEA.

In DNA form, the CDR3 reads TGTGCCAGCAGCCTCTTAGTCCAGGGTGGTCAGCCCCAGCATTTT. Translating gives CASSLLVQGGQPQHF. This chain links TRBV7-8 with TRBJ1-5; D may be TRBD1 (5 bases). Germline loops: CDR1 SGHVS, CDR2 FQNEAQ. The CDR3 extends over 15 amino acids. V was trimmed by 5 bases and J by 6 bases, leaving 17 bases between them.

The count of this clone is one. The chain combines TRBV5-1 with TRBJ1-4; D call uncertain. V was pared by 3 bases and J by 0 bases, with 6 bases between. CDR1 SGHRS and CDR2 YFSETQ come from the germline V gene. The length of the CDR3 is 14 residues. The DNA for the CDR3 is TGCGCCAGCAGCTGGGGAGCAACTAATGAAAAACTGTTTTTT. Translating gives CASSWGATNEKLFF. The variable domain in full, completed from reference TRBV5-1 and TRBJ1-4, reads KAGVTQTPRYLIKTRGQQVTLSCSPISGHRSVSWYQQTPGQGLQFLFEYFSETQRNKGNFPGRFSGRQFSNSRSEMNVSTLELGDSALYLCASSWGATNEKLFFGSGTQLSVL.

This clone was observed once. The V gene is TRBV3-1 (or the pseudogene TRBV3-2), the J gene TRBJ1-6; a weak D match, TRBD1 (5 bases). From germline, CDR1 is LGHDT and CDR2 YNNKEL (reference sequence). This CDR3 has 12 residues. V dropped 8 bases and J dropped 9 bases, with 11 bases sitting between them. Here the CDR3 DNA reads TGTGCCAGCCGGGGGTCAGGTTCACCCCTCCACTTT. Protein: CASRGSGSPLHF.

The CDR3 coding sequence is TGTGCCAGCAGTTACTCGATCGGGGACCGGGGGAATGAGCAGTTCTTC. The encoded protein is CASSYSIGDRGNEQFF. The chain couples TRBV6-5 to TRBJ2-1; weak D call: TRBD2 (6 bases). Germline CDR1 and CDR2: MNHEY and SVGAGI. The CDR3 is made up of 16 amino acids. Trimming took 0 bases from V and 7 from J, leaving 16 bases between them.

The chain uses TRBV9 and TRBJ1-2; a weak D match, TRBD1 (6 bases). The V gene's germline CDR1 is SGDLS and CDR2 YYNGEE. V dropped 5 bases and J dropped 6 bases, with 11 bases sitting between them. This CDR3 is built from 12 residues. CDR3 sequence: CASSWGQDGYTF. CDR3 nucleotides: TGTGCCAGCAGTTGGGGGCAGGATGGCTACACCTTC.

V is TRBV29-1 and J is TRBJ2-7, with a possible D match to TRBD1 (6 bases). The CDR3 contains 13 residues. CDR1 is SQVTM and CDR2 is ANQGSEA in the germline V gene. Trimming left V 6 bases short and J 0 bases short, with 12 bases between. CDR3 in amino acids: CSVRTASSYEQYF. The CDR3 bases are TGCAGCGTCAGGACAGCGAGCTCCTACGAGCAGTACTTC.

The J gene is TRBJ2-1, the V gene TRBV10-2, with 9 bases fitting TRBD1. Trimming took 0 bases from V and 5 from J; bases not matched to a gene: 11. The length of the CDR3 is 18 residues. Germline loops: CDR1 WSHSY, CDR2 SAAADI. The CDR3: CASSESTSGQGIDNEQFF. DNA for the CDR3: TGCGCCAGCAGTGAGTCGACCTCGGGACAGGGTATTGACAATGAGCAGTTCTTC.

J is TRBJ1-6 and V is TRBV11-2; D remains ambiguous. This CDR3 comprises 17 residues. Trimming cost V 0 bases and J 6 bases, with 15 bases left between them. Germline CDR1 SGHAT, CDR2 FQNNGV. The CDR3 sequence: CASSLEGGHILNSPLHF. The CDR3 DNA reads TGTGCCAGCAGCTTAGAGGGAGGGCATATCCTTAATTCACCCCTCCACTTT.